The 15 T cell receptor beta chains given below trace back to one sample, sequenced in a study of OX40 agonist ivuxolimab in advanced cancers. TCRdb keeps only in-frame clones here, not all; method: immunoSEQ multiplex PCR. In the table there are roughly 100,000 clones, 70% to 90% of which are singletons. Sequencing used CD4+ or CD8+ T cells sorted from blood, obtained in a trial of the OX40 agonist ivuxolimab. These receptors were taken from an adult with an advanced solid tumor such as melanoma, head and neck, liver or kidney cancer.

This chain links TRBV4-2 with TRBJ1-5, with 9 bases aligning to TRBD1. Germline CDR1 reads LGHNA; CDR2 reads YNFKEQ. V shed 8 bases and J 3 bases; nucleotides not matched to a gene: 2. This CDR3 comprises 13 residues. In DNA form, the CDR3 reads TGTGCCAGCGGACAGGGGAACAATCAGCCCCAGCATTTT. Its translation is CASGQGNNQPQHF.

This chain uses TRBV27 with TRBJ2-2; no reliable D call. Germline-derived CDR1 and CDR2 are MNHEY and SMNVEV (reference sequence). Trimming took 4 bases from V and 0 from J, leaving 9 bases between them. CDR3 length: 15 residues. In nucleotides, the CDR3 is TGTGCCAGCAGTTATCGGCCCACGAACACCGGGGAGCTGTTTTTT. Protein: CASSYRPTNTGELFF.

This clone was counted between two and nine times. The chain employs TRBV7-2 and TRBJ1-1, with D possibly matching TRBD1 (6 bases). The CDR3 has 13 residues. Germline CDR1 is SGHTA and CDR2 is FQGNSA. Deletions cut 5 bases from V and 7 bases from J, with 14 bases between. The CDR3 nucleotides are TGTGCCAGCAGCGCGCAGGGGCTTATTGAAGCTTTCTTT. This codes for CASSAQGLIEAFF.

This rearrangement joins TRBV7-2 to TRBJ2-1; D remains unclear. This CDR3 region has 15 residues. The germline gives CDR1 SGHTA, CDR2 FQGNSA. V was cut by 3 bases and J by 7 bases, with 16 bases left in between. As DNA, the CDR3 is TGTGCCAGCAGCTTTCAACCCAGTGTTATGAATGAGCAGTTCTTC. It is translated as CASSFQPSVMNEQFF.

The V call is TRBV2, the J call TRBJ1-3; TRBD1 matches 10 bases. Germline V lookup: CDR1 SNHLY, CDR2 FYNNEI. J was trimmed by 6 bases and V by 6 bases; bases with no gene match: 5. The CDR3 is 14 amino acids. The CDR3 DNA reads as TGTGCCAGCAGACGGGACAGGGGCCCAAACACCATATATTTT. Its translation is CASRRDRGPNTIYF.

This chain links TRBV6-5 with TRBJ2-1, with TRBD1 as a possible D gene (6 bases). CDR1 is MNHEY and CDR2 is SVGAGI in the germline V gene. V dropped 10 bases and J dropped 13 bases, with 20 bases sitting between them. The length of the CDR3 is 12 residues. The CDR3 region has the DNA TGTGCCACCGGACAGCCGACCGTGTATCAGTTCTTC. This gives the protein CATGQPTVYQFF.

This chain joins TRBV28 and TRBJ1-2; D is perhaps TRBD1 (6 bases). CDR1 MDHEN and CDR2 SYDVKM come from the germline V gene. Trimming shortened V by 7 bases and J by 5 bases, and 23 bases separated the two germline ends. The CDR3 length is 16 residues. CDR3 nucleotide sequence: TGTGCCAGCATATCCCCTGGGACAACTCCAGGGTATGGCTACACCTTC. It is translated as CASISPGTTPGYGYTF.

J is TRBJ2-5 and V is TRBV7-8; D uncertain. The CDR3 has 14 residues. Deletions cut 1 base from V and 7 bases from J, with 13 bases between. Germline V gene data show CDR1 as SGHVS and CDR2 as FQNEAQ. Here the CDR3 reads CASSLELAPVTQYF. The CDR3 coding sequence is TGTGCCAGCAGCTTAGAATTAGCCCCAGTGACCCAGTACTTC.

This chain uses TRBV11-2 with TRBJ2-5; 8 nucleotides agree with TRBD1. The V gene's germline CDR1 is SGHAT and CDR2 FQNNGV. V was pared by 7 bases and J by 2 bases, with 6 bases of the junction left unmatched. The CDR3 has 14 residues. CDR3 in amino acids: CASTRGQGQETQYF. The CDR3 bases are TGTGCCAGCACCCGAGGACAGGGACAAGAGACCCAGTACTTC. The full variable domain, in which reference TRBV11-2 and TRBJ2-5 provide the parts outside the CDR3, is EAGVAQSPRYKIIEKRQSVAFWCNPISGHATLYWYQQILGQGPKLLIQFQNNGVVDDSQLPKDRFSAERLKGVDSTLKIQPAKLEDSAVYLCASTRGQGQETQYFGPGTRLLVL.

The chain recombines TRBV14 with TRBJ2-3; TRBD2 agrees at 7 bases. Germline lookup yields CDR1 SGHDN and CDR2 FVKESK. Trimming removed 8 bases from V and 5 bases from J; junction bases left unmatched: 13. The CDR3 length is 15 residues. CDR3 coding DNA: TGTGCCAGCCGCCGGAGCGGGGCCACCGGAGATACGCAGTATTTT. Encoded protein: CASRRSGATGDTQYF.

The chain couples TRBV14 to TRBJ1-1; TRBD1 aligns across 8 bases. The germline V gene has CDR1 SGHDN and CDR2 FVKESK. Trimming removed 6 bases from V and 7 bases from J; junction bases left unmatched: 7. This CDR3 has 13 residues. In DNA form, the CDR3 reads TGTGCCAGCAGAGGGACAGGTATCGTTGAAGCTTTCTTT. It codes for CASRGTGIVEAFF.

The chain carries TRBV9 and TRBJ2-7, with 7 bases lining up with TRBD2. This CDR3 region has 15 residues. The junction had 11 bases not matched to a gene; V was cut back by 2 bases and J by 6 bases. The V gene's germline CDR1 is SGDLS and CDR2 YYNGEE. DNA for the CDR3: TGTGCCAGCAGCGTCGGACTAGAGGTCTCTACCGAGCAGTACTTC. Its translation: CASSVGLEVSTEQYF.

The chain links TRBV6-5 to TRBJ1-2; D may be TRBD1 (5 bases). CDR1 MNHEY and CDR2 SVGAGI come from the germline V gene. V lost 6 bases and J 5 bases, leaving 19 bases between the germline ends. The CDR3 runs to 15 residues. The CDR3 loop reads CASSADSFGSYGYTF. The DNA of the CDR3 is TGTGCCAGCAGCGCAGACAGTTTCGGAAGTTATGGCTACACCTTC.

This clone was observed a handful of times. The V and J genes are TRBV5-6 and TRBJ2-1, with 12 positions matching TRBD2. Germline lookup yields CDR1 SGHDT and CDR2 YYEEEE. V shed 2 bases, J shed 7 bases, and the junction held 7 bases outside the gene matches. The CDR3 is made up of 16 amino acids. The DNA for the CDR3 is TGTGCCAGCAGCTTAATCCTAGCGGGGGGGCTGAATGAGCAGTTCTTC. Amino acid sequence: CASSLILAGGLNEQFF.

The V gene is TRBV6-4, the J gene TRBJ2-7, with 9 bases aligning to TRBD2. The germline V gene has CDR1 MRHNA and CDR2 SNTAGT. The CDR3 has 13 residues. V was clipped by 7 bases and J by 9 bases; unmatched bases: 10. The CDR3 here is CASTSGTAGGQYF. The CDR3 DNA reads TGTGCCAGCACCTCTGGGACAGCGGGAGGGCAGTACTTC.